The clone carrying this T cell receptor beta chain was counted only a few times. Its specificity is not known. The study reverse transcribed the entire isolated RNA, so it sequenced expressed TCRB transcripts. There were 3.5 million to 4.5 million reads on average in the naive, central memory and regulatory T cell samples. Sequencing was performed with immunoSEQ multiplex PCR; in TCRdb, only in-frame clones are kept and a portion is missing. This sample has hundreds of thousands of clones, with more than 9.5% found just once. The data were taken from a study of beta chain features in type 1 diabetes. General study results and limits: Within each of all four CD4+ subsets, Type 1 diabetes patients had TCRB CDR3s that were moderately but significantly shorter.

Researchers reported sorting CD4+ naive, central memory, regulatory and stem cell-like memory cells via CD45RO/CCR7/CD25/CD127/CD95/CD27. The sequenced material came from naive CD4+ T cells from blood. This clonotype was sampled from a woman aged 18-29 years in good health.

The CDR3 DNA reads TGTGCCAGCTCACCACAGTTATCAAACGAGCAGTACGTC. Its protein is CASSPQLSNEQYV. This chain uses TRBV18 with TRBJ2-7, with D uncertain. Germline-derived CDR1 and CDR2 are KGHSH and LQKENI. The CDR3 runs 13 residues. V shed 1 base and J shed 5 bases, with 9 bases lying between them.